The clone carrying this TCR beta chain was seen many times. Its antigen is as yet unknown. Uncontrolled infections, pregnancy, lactation or other autoimmune diseases led to patient exclusion. From fresh peripheral blood, around 11 ml in volume, the PBMCs were obtained. This entry comes from a study of Graves' ophthalmopathy and Graves' hyperthyroidism. General study findings and limits: Most expanded thyroid clonotypes above 0.001 frequency also appeared in blood. Sensitivity of 60% to 71% and specificity of 72% to 80% were achieved by the model that predicted ophthalmopathy progression.

The TCR beta CDR3 regions underwent amplification from RNA transcripts. RT-PCR was first run with HTBI primers, then multiplex PCR in a second round. TCRdb passed the multiplex PCR reads through MiXCR, listing each CDR3 protein once. Of a few hundred thousand distinct CDR3 sequences in the sample, under 20% were seen once. The CDR3 loop spans 15 amino acids. Germline-derived CDR1 and CDR2 are SGHDT and YYEEEE. The ends were cut back, 2 bases at V and 9 bases at J, with 15 bases in the middle. This receptor was identified in an adult man with Graves' ophthalmopathy. The gene calls are TRBV5-6 and TRBJ1-6; no firm D call. The sequenced sample was peripheral blood. The CDR3 spells CASSFEGIVSSPLHF. The DNA for the CDR3 is TGTGCCAGCAGCTTCGAAGGGATCGTCAGTTCACCCCTCCACTTT.